These T cell receptor beta chains were read from a single sample in a study of blood T cell repertoires in COVID-19. Method: immunoSEQ multiplex PCR; TCRdb's copy keeps in-frame clones and lacks some. This table holds 95,000 to 110,000 clones, roughly four fifths found once. The material sequenced was peripheral blood. The origin of the receptors is a man aged 60 to 75 with acute or convalescent COVID-19. CDR3s include the opening cysteine and the closing phenylalanine or tryptophan. The D gene is left open where the match is weak. Only part of the rows carry a size: once, few, many, or a class if the clone is expanded.

d_gene: .
len: 16
abundance: .
j_gene: TRBJ2-7
v_gene: TRBV4-3
CDR3aa: CASSQDASGNAYEQYF
CDR3nt: TGCGCCAGCAGCCAAGATGCCAGCGGAAATGCCTACGAGCAGTACTTC

d_gene: .
len: 14
abundance: .
j_gene: TRBJ2-2
v_gene: TRBV7-9
CDR3aa: CASSFDTYTGELFF
CDR3nt: TGTGCCAGCAGCTTCGACACGTACACCGGGGAGCTGTTTTTT

d_gene: TRBD1
len: 17
abundance: once
j_gene: TRBJ1-5
v_gene: TRBV29-1
CDR3aa: CSAPSDRSTDSNQPQHF
CDR3nt: TGCAGCGCTCCCTCGGACAGGTCTACTGATAGCAATCAGCCCCAGCATTTT

d_gene: TRBD1
len: 14
abundance: .
j_gene: TRBJ1-6
v_gene: TRBV19
CDR3aa: CASNPGQELSPLHF
CDR3nt: TGTGCCAGTAATCCGGGACAGGAGCTTTCACCCCTCCACTTT

d_gene: TRBD1
len: 15
abundance: once
j_gene: TRBJ1-6
v_gene: TRBV7-3
CDR3aa: CASSLGQGWNSPLHF
CDR3nt: TGTGCCAGCAGCTTAGGACAGGGTTGGAATTCACCCCTCCACTTT

d_gene: TRBD1
len: 16
abundance: .
j_gene: TRBJ1-2
v_gene: TRBV6-5
CDR3aa: CASSYWGQARSYGYTF
CDR3nt: TGTGCCAGCAGTTACTGGGGACAGGCTAGGAGCTATGGCTACACCTTC

d_gene: .
len: 15
abundance: .
j_gene: TRBJ2-2
v_gene: TRBV27
CDR3aa: CASSYPGRKTGELFF
CDR3nt: TGTGCCAGCAGTTACCCAGGGCGAAAAACCGGGGAGCTGTTTTTT

d_gene: TRBD2
len: 17
abundance: .
j_gene: TRBJ2-1
v_gene: TRBV2
CDR3aa: CASSEWASGSRYNEQFF
CDR3nt: TGTGCCAGCAGTGAATGGGCTAGCGGGAGTAGATACAATGAGCAGTTCTTC

d_gene: .
len: 14
abundance: .
j_gene: TRBJ1-2
v_gene: TRBV11-3
CDR3aa: CASSLDRGLQGYTF
CDR3nt: TGTGCCAGCAGCTTAGATCGGGGGTTGCAGGGCTACACCTTC

d_gene: .
len: 14
abundance: .
j_gene: TRBJ2-1
v_gene: TRBV7-8
CDR3aa: CASSLQSTGSRQFF
CDR3nt: TGTGCCAGCAGCCTCCAAAGCACAGGGAGTCGGCAGTTCTTC

d_gene: .
len: 17
abundance: .
j_gene: TRBJ2-3
v_gene: TRBV7-9
CDR3aa: CASSLSPLAPSTDTQYF
CDR3nt: TGTGCCAGCAGCTTATCACCCCTAGCGCCCAGCACAGATACGCAGTATTTT

d_gene: TRBD1
len: 15
abundance: once
j_gene: TRBJ2-3
v_gene: TRBV5-4
CDR3aa: CASSLGTGGTDTQYF
CDR3nt: TGTGCCAGCAGCTTGGGGACAGGGGGCACAGATACGCAGTATTTT

d_gene: .
len: 14
abundance: .
j_gene: TRBJ2-5
v_gene: TRBV7-2
CDR3aa: CASSLTGWRETQYF
CDR3nt: TGTGCCAGCAGCCTCACCGGGTGGCGAGAGACCCAGTACTTC

d_gene: .
len: 14
abundance: .
j_gene: TRBJ2-7
v_gene: TRBV24-1
CDR3aa: CATSDPRSSYEQYF
CDR3nt: TGTGCCACCAGTGATCCTAGAAGCTCCTACGAGCAGTACTTC

d_gene: .
len: 14
abundance: .
j_gene: TRBJ2-7
v_gene: TRBV6-2/TRBV6-3
CDR3aa: CASSPGGTTYEQYF
CDR3nt: TGTGCCAGCAGCCCAGGGGGGACTACCTACGAGCAGTACTTC

d_gene: .
len: 14
abundance: .
j_gene: TRBJ1-1
v_gene: TRBV19
CDR3aa: CASSSEPGLTEAFF
CDR3nt: TGTGCCAGTAGTTCAGAACCGGGTCTCACTGAAGCTTTCTTT